This passage covers 15 T cell receptor beta chains from one sample sequenced in a study of blood T cells in healthy people across ages. Sample-barcoded 5' priming and a J-beta primer mix drove a second PCR of roughly 6 to 12 cycles. TCRdb recomputed calls from the 5' RACE reads with MiXCR, one row per CDR3 protein. The repertoire includes about 670,000 distinct CDR3 sequences, under 65% of them detected once, and approximately 13% sits in the top ten. Material: blood. Receptor source: a woman older than 75 in good health.

This clonotype was counted many times. The chain combines TRBV12-3 or TRBV12-4 with TRBJ2-3; a weak D match, TRBD1 (6 bases). The CDR3 spans 14 residues. Trimming left V 6 bases short and J 0 bases short, with 10 bases between. The CDR3 DNA reads TGTGCCAGCAGGGACGACAGGAGCACAGATACGCAGTATTTT. This sequence encodes CASRDDRSTDTQYF.

The rearrangement uses TRBV28 and TRBJ2-5; tentative D call: TRBD1 (7 bases). This CDR3 is built from 17 residues. CDR1 and CDR2 (germline): MDHEN, SYDVKM. Between the trimmed V and J ends, which lost 5 bases and 4 bases, there was a span of 23 bases. The CDR3 reads CASSLAGSGGGGETQYF. As DNA, the CDR3 is TGTGCCAGCAGTCTCGCGGGGTCTGGAGGGGGCGGAGAGACCCAGTACTTC.

With respect to this clonotype: This may be a read error: a much more frequent sequence differs by one nucleotide. This sequence joins TRBV27 and TRBJ2-5, with 7 bases matching TRBD2. The CDR3 spans 15 residues. Germline V gene lookup returns CDR1 MNHEY and CDR2 SMNVEV (reference sequence). This CDR3 is CAGSSASGGKETQYF. Here the CDR3 DNA reads TGTGCCGGCAGTTCCGCTAGCGGCGGGAAGGAGACCCAGTACTTC.

V gene TRBV28 combines with J gene TRBJ2-7; 7 bases line up with TRBD2. CDR1 is MDHEN and CDR2 is SYDVKM in the germline V gene. There are 14 residues in the CDR3. V dropped 2 bases and J dropped 2; count of bases not matched to a gene: 3. This CDR3 reads CASSLLAGAYEQYF. CDR3 nucleotides: TGTGCCAGCAGTTTACTGGCGGGAGCCTACGAGCAGTACTTC.

This clonotype was seen a few times. V is TRBV20-1 and J is TRBJ1-4; D not resolved. V was clipped by 6 bases and J by 7 bases, with 15 bases between them. This CDR3 region has 13 residues. Germline V gene sequence: CDR1 DFQATT, CDR2 SNEGSKA (reference sequence). For the CDR3, the DNA is TGCAGTGCCCTACCCGCCGGACCTGAAAAACTGTTTTTT. This gives the protein CSALPAGPEKLFF.

This clonotype was counted at least ten times. J is TRBJ2-7 and V is TRBV7-6; the match to TRBD2 covers 8 bases. Trimming took 5 bases from V and 4 from J; bases not matched to a gene: 4. The CDR3 contains 13 residues. Germline-derived CDR1 and CDR2 are SGHVS and FNYEAQ. For the CDR3, the DNA is TGTGCCAGCAGCCTTAGCGGGATTTACGAGCAGTACTTC. This codes for CASSLSGIYEQYF.

This clonotype was counted only a few times. The rearrangement uses TRBV29-1 and TRBJ2-7; D possibly matches TRBD1 or TRBD2 (5 bases each). The germline V gene encodes CDR1 SQVTM and CDR2 ANQGSEA. Trimming pared 4 bases from V and 0 bases from J, leaving 16 bases between. This CDR3 comprises 15 residues. The CDR3 region is CSVVKGTASSYEQYF. The CDR3 DNA is TGCAGCGTTGTCAAGGGGACCGCGAGCTCCTACGAGCAGTACTTC.

In its sample, this clonotype was seen many times. DNA of the CDR3: TGTGCCAGCAGTTTGGCAGGGGGGACCTACGAGCAGTACTTC. As protein: CASSLAGGTYEQYF. The rearrangement joins TRBV28 to TRBJ2-7; D might be TRBD1 (7 bases). V was cut by 3 bases and J by 2 bases, with 11 bases left in between. The germline V gene has CDR1 MDHEN and CDR2 SYDVKM. The CDR3 has 14 residues.

This clonotype was recorded at least ten times. CDR3 sequence: CASRRTGVGGYTF. In DNA, the CDR3 is TGTGCCAGCAGGAGGACAGGAGTAGGAGGCTACACCTTC. The chain recombines TRBV2 with TRBJ1-2, with 7 bases identical to TRBD1. V lost 6 bases to trimming and J lost 8 bases; unmatched junction nucleotides: 9. Germline-derived CDR1 and CDR2 are SNHLY and FYNNEI. CDR3 length: 13 residues. Filled out from reference TRBV2 and TRBJ1-2, the complete variable domain reads EPEVTQTPSHQVTQMGQEVILRCVPISNHLYFYWYRQILGQKVEFLVSFYNNEISEKSEIFDDQFSVERPDGSNFTLKIRSTKLEDSAMYFCASRRTGVGGYTFGSGTRLTVV.

The gene calls are TRBV7-2 and TRBJ2-1; a possible D gene is TRBD1 (6 bases). The CDR3 covers 14 residues. CDR1 is SGHTA and CDR2 is FQGNSA in the germline V gene. Trimming removed 4 bases at V and 8 bases at J, with 15 bases between. In DNA form, the CDR3 reads TGTGCCAGCAGCTCCGGGACATATCTTGATGAGCAGTTCTTC. Translation: CASSSGTYLDEQFF.

In regard to this clonotype: This may arise from a read error, as a much more abundant clone is one base away. This chain joins TRBV5-1 and TRBJ2-3; D not resolved. This CDR3 has 15 residues. CDR1 and CDR2 (germline): SGHRS, YFSETQ. Trimming pared 5 bases from V and 5 bases from J, leaving 18 bases between. The CDR3 protein is CASRPVSCRLDTQYF. DNA for the CDR3: TGCGCCAGCAGGCCGGTGTCATGCCGATTAGATACGCAGTATTTT.

Written as DNA, the CDR3 is TGCGCCAGCAGCCAAGATTTTTCGGGGTTTCAAGGCGATACGCAGTATTTT. Residues: CASSQDFSGFQGDTQYF. The chain couples TRBV4-1 to TRBJ2-3; the D gene is possibly TRBD2 (5 bases). The V and J ends lost 0 bases and 6 bases respectively, with 19 bases between them. The germline CDR1 and CDR2 sequences are MGHRA and YSYEKL. The CDR3 extends over 17 amino acids.

The chain combines TRBV12-3 or TRBV12-4 with TRBJ2-5; TRBD1 matches 9 bases. After removal of 4 bases from V and 5 bases from J, the junction contained 5 bases not matched to a gene. CDR3 length: 14 amino acids. CDR3 nucleotides: TGTGCCAGCAGTTCTGGGACAGGGCTGGAGACCCAGTACTTC. The encoded protein is CASSSGTGLETQYF.

V gene TRBV6-1 combines with J gene TRBJ1-2; D not certain. The CDR3 extends over 16 amino acids. Trimming stripped 1 base from V and 6 bases from J, with 18 bases between. Per the germline V gene, CDR1 is MNHNS and CDR2 is SASEGT. The CDR3: CASSEDWAPLGDGYTF. The DNA for the CDR3 is TGTGCCAGCAGTGAAGACTGGGCCCCCCTTGGGGATGGCTACACCTTC.

About this clonotype itself: A much larger clone differs from this one at a single base, so this may be a read error. This rearrangement joins TRBV5-1 to TRBJ2-3, with a tentative D call TRBD2 (6 bases). The V gene lost 7 bases and the J gene lost 2 bases, with 17 bases spanning the gap. CDR3 length equals 15 residues. Germline CDR1 is SGHRS and CDR2 is YFSETQ. The CDR3 nucleotides read TGCGCCAGCGGTAAAGCGGGTCCCTCCACAGATACGCAGTATTTT. Its translation is CASGKAGPSTDTQYF.